This paragraph reports one TCR beta chain. Its cognate antigen is unknown. The data were obtained in a study of radiotherapy plus CTLA-4 blockade in lung cancer. Enrolled patients, whose metastatic non-small-cell lung cancer was chemo-refractory, received focal radiation plus CTLA-4 blockade with ipilimumab. The CDR3 runs to 16 residues. The trim removed 8 bases at V and 2 bases at J, leaving 11 bases unmatched. Libraries were prepared by immunoSEQ multiplex PCR; TCRdb keeps only in-frame clonotypes and omits some of them. This sample has 70,000 to 95,000 clones, with about 87% found just once. Study-level findings and limits: Blood TCR clones of tumor origin expanded after radiotherapy plus ipilimumab.

Here the sequenced sample was peripheral blood, taken from a patient treated with radiotherapy plus ipilimumab. The chain links TRBV6-7 to TRBJ1-2; 10 bases line up with TRBD1. TRBV6-7 is an ORF, and what it does is uncertain. The receptor was derived from a human donor with non-small cell lung cancer that progressed on radiotherapy plus ipilimumab. CDR3 nucleotide sequence: TGTGCCAGCCGACTAGGACAGGGGGAAAGGAACTATGGCTACACCTTC. Translation: CASRLGQGERNYGYTF.